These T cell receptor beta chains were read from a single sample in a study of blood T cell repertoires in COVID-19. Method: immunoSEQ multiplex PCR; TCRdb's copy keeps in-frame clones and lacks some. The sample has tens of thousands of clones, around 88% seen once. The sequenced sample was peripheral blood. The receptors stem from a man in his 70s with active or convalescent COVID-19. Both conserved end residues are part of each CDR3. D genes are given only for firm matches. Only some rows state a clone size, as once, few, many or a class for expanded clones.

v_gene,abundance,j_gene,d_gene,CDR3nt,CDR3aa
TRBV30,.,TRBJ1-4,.,TGTGCCTGGAGTGCCGGGACTGGGGACGGAGAAAAACTGTTTTTT,CAWSAGTGDGEKLFF
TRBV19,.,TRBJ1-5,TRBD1,TGTGCCAGTAGTACAGACACCGGGACAGGGGGCCGGCCCCAGCATTTT,CASSTDTGTGGRPQHF
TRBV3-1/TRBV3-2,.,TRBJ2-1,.,TGTGCCAGCAGCCAGTCGAGCGGTCCTGGTCGCGGCTACAATGAGCAGTTCTTC,CASSQSSGPGRGYNEQFF
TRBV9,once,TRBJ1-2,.,TGTGCCAGCAGCGTATTCTCGGGGGGCTACACCTTC,CASSVFSGGYTF
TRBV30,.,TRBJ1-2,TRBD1,TGTGCCTGGACCACAGGGGGCTATGGCTACACCTTC,CAWTTGGYGYTF
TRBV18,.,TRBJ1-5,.,TGTGCCAGCTCACTAAATAGCAATCAGCCCCAGCATTTT,CASSLNSNQPQHF
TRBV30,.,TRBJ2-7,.,TGTGCCTCACAGGGAAGCTACGAGCAGTACTTC,CASQGSYEQYF
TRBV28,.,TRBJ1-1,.,TGTGCCAGCAGTCCCCGTGGAGGCATCCCCAAAGCTTTCTTT,CASSPRGGIPKAFF
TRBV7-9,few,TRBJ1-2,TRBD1,TGTGCCAGCAGCCAAGAGGGGGCCCGGGGCTATGGCTACACCTTC,CASSQEGARGYGYTF
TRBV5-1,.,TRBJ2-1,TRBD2,TGCGCCAGCAGCCCCCGTGGTCTAGCGGGACAAAAGGCCTACAATGAGCAGTTCTTC,CASSPRGLAGQKAYNEQFF
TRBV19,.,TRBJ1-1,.,TGTGCCAGTAGTAGACCACCCAGGGACACTGAAGCTTTCTTT,CASSRPPRDTEAFF
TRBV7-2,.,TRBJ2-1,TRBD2,TGTGCCAGCAGCTTAGAAGGGACTAGCGGGAGGGACAAGATCTTC,CASSLEGTSGRDKIF
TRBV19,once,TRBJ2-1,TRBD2,TGTGCCAGTAGTATAGCTGCAGCGGGAGGGTCCCCCTACAATGAGCAGTTCTTC,CASSIAAAGGSPYNEQFF
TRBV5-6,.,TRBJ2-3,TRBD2,TGTGCCAGCAGCCCGGGACTAGCGGGAGCCTTCGGTACGCAGTATTTT,CASSPGLAGAFGTQYF
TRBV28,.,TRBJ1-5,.,TGTGCCAGTCAAAGAGGGGGAGCTGAGCCCCAGCATTTT,CASQRGGAEPQHF
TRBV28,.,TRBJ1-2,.,TGTGCCAGCAGTTTAGAGGACTATGGCTACACCTTC,CASSLEDYGYTF
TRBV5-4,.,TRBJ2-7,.,TGTGCCAGCAGCCCAGGGTGGGAGGAGGGCTACGAGCAGTACTTC,CASSPGWEEGYEQYF
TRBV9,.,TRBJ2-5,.,TGTGCCAGCAGCCCCTCCGGGGTCCAAGAGACCCAGTACTTC,CASSPSGVQETQYF
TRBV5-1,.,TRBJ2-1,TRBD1,TGCGCCAGCAGACTGGAGACAGGGAGCCACAATGAGCAGTTCTTC,CASRLETGSHNEQFF
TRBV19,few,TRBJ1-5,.,TGTGCCAGTAGTATTGCCCAGGTGCCCAATCAGCCCCAGCATTTT,CASSIAQVPNQPQHF
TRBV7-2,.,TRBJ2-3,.,TGTGCCAGCAGCTTATTATATTTCGATACGCAGTATTTT,CASSLLYFDTQYF
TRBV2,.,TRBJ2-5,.,TGTGCCAGCAATAGGGGGACGGGGGAGACCCAGTACTTC,CASNRGTGETQYF
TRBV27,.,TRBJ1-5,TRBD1,TGTGCCAGCAGTTTATCCCTACCGGGGACAGGGGACTATGGCAATCAGCCCCAGCATTTT,CASSLSLPGTGDYGNQPQHF
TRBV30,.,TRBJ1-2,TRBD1,TGTGCCTGGGGGAGGGACAGTGTCTATGGCTACACCTTC,CAWGRDSVYGYTF
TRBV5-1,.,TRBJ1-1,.,TGCGCCAGCAGCTTGGTGACAGGGAACACTGAAGCTTTCTTT,CASSLVTGNTEAFF
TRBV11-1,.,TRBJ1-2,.,TGTGCCAGCAGCTTAGGCCCCGGTCAGGGATGTACCTTC,CASSLGPGQGCTF
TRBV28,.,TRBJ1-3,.,TGTGCCAGCAGGCGGGGCACCTCTGGAAACACCATATATTTT,CASRRGTSGNTIYF
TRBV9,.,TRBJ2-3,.,TGTGCCAGCAGCGCCCGGACTGGCACAGATACGCAGTATTTT,CASSARTGTDTQYF
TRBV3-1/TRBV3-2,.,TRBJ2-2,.,TGTGCCAGCAGCCAAGTCCGGGTTTCGAGCACCGGGGAGCTGTTTTTT,CASSQVRVSSTGELFF
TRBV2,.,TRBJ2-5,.,TGTGCCAGCAGCAGAGGGGGGGGTATTGGAGAGACCCAGTACTTC,CASSRGGGIGETQYF
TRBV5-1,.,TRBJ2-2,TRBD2,TGCGCCAGCAGGACTAGCGGAGACTTGAACACCGGGGAGCTGTTTTTT,CASRTSGDLNTGELFF
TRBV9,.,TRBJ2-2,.,TGTGCCAGCAAACGGGAGAACACCGGGGAGCTGTTTTTT,CASKRENTGELFF
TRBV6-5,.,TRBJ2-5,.,TGTGCCAGCAGCCGCACCTCAACTATGTGGGAGACCCAGTACTTC,CASSRTSTMWETQYF
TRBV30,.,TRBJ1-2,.,TGTGCCTGGAGGGGGAGGGGCTATGGCTACACCTTC,CAWRGRGYGYTF
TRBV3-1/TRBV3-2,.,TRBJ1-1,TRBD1,TGTGCCAGCAGCCAATCGGCCTCCCGGACAGGGACCACTGAAGCTTTCTTT,CASSQSASRTGTTEAFF
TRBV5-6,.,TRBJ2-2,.,TGTGCCAGCAGCTTGTGGGGGCTGGGCACCGGGGAGCTGTTTTTT,CASSLWGLGTGELFF
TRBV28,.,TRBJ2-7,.,TGTGCCAGCAGTGTCGGCGCTATACAGTACGAGCAGTACTTC,CASSVGAIQYEQYF
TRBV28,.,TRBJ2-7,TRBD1,TGTGCCAGCACCAGGGGGAATGTCCCCTACGAGCAGTACTTC,CASTRGNVPYEQYF
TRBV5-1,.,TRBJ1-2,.,TGCGCCAGCAGCTTGGGGTCAGGTCAGACTAACTATGGCTACACCTTC,CASSLGSGQTNYGYTF
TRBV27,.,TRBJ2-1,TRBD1,TGTGCCAGCAGTTTTAGGAACTGGCAGGGGGCGCCGAATGAGCAGTTCTTC,CASSFRNWQGAPNEQFF
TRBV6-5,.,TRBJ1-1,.,TGTGCCAGCATTAAAGAGGGTAGAAACACTGAAGCTTTCTTT,CASIKEGRNTEAFF
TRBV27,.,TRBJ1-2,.,TGTGCCAGCAGTTTCGGGTCCTTCTATGGCTACACCTTC,CASSFGSFYGYTF
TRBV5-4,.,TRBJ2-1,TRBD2,TGTGCCAGCAGCTTGGGCGGATTAGCGGGACTGAATGAGCAGTTCTTC,CASSLGGLAGLNEQFF
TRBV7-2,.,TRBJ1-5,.,TGTGCCAGCAGCCGCGCAGGGGAGCAGCCCCAGCATTTT,CASSRAGEQPQHF
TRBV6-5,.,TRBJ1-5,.,TGTGCCAGCAGTTATCCTCCCCGGACAGGCAATCAGCCCCAGCATTTT,CASSYPPRTGNQPQHF
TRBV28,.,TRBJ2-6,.,TGTGCCAGCAGTTTTCGGGGTGGTGGGGCCAACGTCCTGACTTTC,CASSFRGGGANVLTF
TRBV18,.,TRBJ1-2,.,TGTGCCAGCTCACCACGGCAGGGGCAGACCGAAGCTAACTATGGCTACACCTTC,CASSPRQGQTEANYGYTF
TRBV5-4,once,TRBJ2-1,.,TGTGCCAGCAGCTTGGCCCAGGTCCACAATGAGCAGTTCTTC,CASSLAQVHNEQFF
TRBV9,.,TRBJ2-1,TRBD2,TGTGCCAGCAGCGTATCCCTAGCGGGATACTACGAGCAGTTCTTC,CASSVSLAGYYEQFF
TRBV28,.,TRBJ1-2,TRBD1,TGTGCCAGCACCCCGCGGGGCAGGGGGCAGGACTATGGCTACACCTTC,CASTPRGRGQDYGYTF
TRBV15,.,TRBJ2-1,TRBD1,TGTGCCACCAGCATGGACAGGGGGTCCTACAATGAGCAGTTCTTC,CATSMDRGSYNEQFF
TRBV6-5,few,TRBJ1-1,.,TGTGCCAGCAGAGTTAGCTTGAACACTGAAGCTTTCTTT,CASRVSLNTEAFF
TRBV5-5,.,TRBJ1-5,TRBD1,TGTGCCAGCAGCTTGGTGACAGGGAGTCAGCCCCAGCATTTT,CASSLVTGSQPQHF
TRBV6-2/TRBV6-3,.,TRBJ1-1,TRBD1,TGTGCCAGCAGTGCCTACCAGGGGGCCGGCACTGAAGCTTTCTTT,CASSAYQGAGTEAFF
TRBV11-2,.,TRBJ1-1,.,TGTGCCAGCAGCTTAGATGGCAGGGTGAACACTGAAGCTTTCTTT,CASSLDGRVNTEAFF
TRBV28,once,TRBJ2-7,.,TGTGCCAGCAGTTCCGGGACGGGACTGTACGAGCAGTACTTC,CASSSGTGLYEQYF
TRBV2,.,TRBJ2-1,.,TGTGCCAGCACCAACTTTGGGCCGTACAATGAGCAGTTCTTC,CASTNFGPYNEQFF
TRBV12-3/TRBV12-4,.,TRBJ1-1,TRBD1,TGTGCCAGCAGCCTGACAGGGTTCACTGAAGCTTTCTTT,CASSLTGFTEAFF
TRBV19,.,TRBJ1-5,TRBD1,TGTGCCAGCTTCGGGACAGGGGGGACAGGGACATGGCAGCCCCAGCATTTT,CASFGTGGTGTWQPQHF